This T cell receptor (beta chain) came from a study of blood T cell repertoires in COVID-19. Study-wide context: The origin of the acute and convalescent COVID-19 samples was the United States, Italy and Spain.

Per the original data handling: Amplified reference gene primers provided the basis for estimating nucleated cell counts. Sequencing used immunoSEQ multiplex PCR; TCRdb keeps in-frame clones, though not all of them. V and J calls plus clone size are reproduced from that table; the DNA served to infer D and trimming. The sample has roughly 100,000 clones; roughly 89% are singletons. This CDR3 spans 13 amino acids. The germline V gene encodes CDR1 GTSNPN and CDR2 SVGIG (reference sequence). V was cut by 3 bases and J by 1 base, with 9 bases left in between. Enrolled during active infection, Seattle patients were then followed longitudinally.

The rearrangement uses TRBV30 and TRBJ1-1; D is uncertain. The receptor was isolated from a woman in her forties or fifties with COVID-19, enrolled during active disease. Source material: peripheral blood. The CDR3 region is CAWSRGSNTEAFF. CDR3 nucleotides: TGTGCCTGGAGCCGAGGATCGAACACTGAAGCTTTCTTT.